This is a list of T cell receptor beta chains from one sample in a study of Graves' ophthalmopathy and Graves' hyperthyroidism. Each CDR3 protein is one row after TCRdb ran MiXCR on the multiplex PCR reads. Among 450,000 or so distinct CDR3 sequences listed, around 15% were seen once. Sequencing was done on a sample of blood. All receptors come from a woman aged 30 to 39 with Graves' ophthalmopathy. CDR3s include the opening cysteine and the closing phenylalanine or tryptophan. The D gene is left open where the match is weak. The size entry is marked missing in some rows and otherwise reads once, few, many or a size class.

v_gene	j_gene	abundance	d_gene	CDR3nt	CDR3aa
TRBV5-1	TRBJ2-5	many	TRBD1	TGCGCCAGCGGTACCGGGACAGGGTCGCAAGAGACCCAGTACTTC	CASGTGTGSQETQYF
TRBV13	TRBJ2-6	many	.	TGTGCCAGCAGCTCACAGAGCTCTGGGGCCAACGTCCTGACTTTC	CASSSQSSGANVLTF
TRBV6-5	TRBJ2-5	many	.	TGTGCCAGCAGTTACGGTGTTGGGCAAGAGACCCAGTACTTC	CASSYGVGQETQYF
TRBV12-3/TRBV12-4	TRBJ1-1	many	.	TGTGCCAGCAGTTTTGCCCGGAACACTGAAGCTTTCTTT	CASSFARNTEAFF
TRBV6-5	TRBJ2-7	many	.	TGTGCCAGCAGTTACGGAACAGGGCCGGCCTACGAGCAGTACTTC	CASSYGTGPAYEQYF
TRBV11-3	TRBJ1-1	.	.	TGTGCCAGCAGCTTAGACTCCGAGATGAACACTGAAGCTTTCTTT	CASSLDSEMNTEAFF
TRBV18	TRBJ2-7	few	.	TGTGCCAGCTCACCCACGCGGACGGAACCAGGCTACGAGCAGTACTTC	CASSPTRTEPGYEQYF
TRBV20-1	TRBJ2-4	many	.	TGCAGTGCCCCGCCCCCTATTAAAAACATTCAGTACTTC	CSAPPPIKNIQYF
TRBV12-3/TRBV12-4	TRBJ1-2	many	.	TGTGCCAGCAGCCCTTTGGGACATATCGCTGGCTACACCTTC	CASSPLGHIAGYTF
TRBV6-2/TRBV6-3	TRBJ2-2	many	.	TGTGCCAGCAGTTACGAGCGGTGGACCGGGGAGCTGTTTTTT	CASSYERWTGELFF
TRBV6-2/TRBV6-3	TRBJ2-2	many	TRBD1	TGTGCCAGCAGTTACCGCCCCTACGGGGACAGGTGGACCGGGGAGCTGTTTTTT	CASSYRPYGDRWTGELFF
TRBV30	TRBJ2-4	many	TRBD2	TGTGCCTGGAGTGTACGGAGCGGGAGAAACATTCAGTACTTC	CAWSVRSGRNIQYF
TRBV12-3/TRBV12-4	TRBJ1-2	many	.	TGTGCCAGCAGTCCTCACTTGCTTGGGGGCTACACCTTC	CASSPHLLGGYTF
TRBV6-1	TRBJ2-5	many	.	TGTGCCAGCAGTGCCTCTGCCCTTCTTCAGTACTTC	CASSASALLQYF
TRBV6-1	TRBJ1-1	.	.	TGTGCCAGCAGTGAGTCAGGGGTGCGGACTGAAGCTTTCTTT	CASSESGVRTEAFF
TRBV2	TRBJ1-2	many	.	TGTGCCAGCAGCCAGGGACACAGCTATGGCTACACCTTC	CASSQGHSYGYTF
TRBV5-4	TRBJ2-7	many	.	TGTGCCACCCAGATCGGGGGGCAGGACTACGAGCAGTACTTC	CATQIGGQDYEQYF
TRBV5-1	TRBJ2-5	many	.	TGCGCCAGCAGCTTGGTAACCGGCCAGGCATCGGAGACCCAGTACTTC	CASSLVTGQASETQYF
TRBV5-1	TRBJ2-2	few	TRBD2	TGCGCCAGCAGACTGGTGCTAGCGGGGTCCGGGGAGCTGTTTTTT	CASRLVLAGSGELFF
TRBV27	TRBJ2-5	many	TRBD1	TGTGCCAGCAGTCTCGTTGCGGTTACCGGGACAGGGGGGGAGACCCAGTACTTC	CASSLVAVTGTGGETQYF
TRBV28	TRBJ1-5	many	TRBD1	TGTGCCAGCAGCGGGACAGCCCTAGGGAGTCAGCCCCAGCATTTT	CASSGTALGSQPQHF
TRBV15	TRBJ1-2	many	.	TGTGCCACCAGGAATCTGCGCCATTCCCTCTATGGCTACACCTTC	CATRNLRHSLYGYTF
TRBV18	TRBJ2-3	.	.	TGTGCCAGCTCACCAGGGGCTGAGGGAGATACGCAGTATTTT	CASSPGAEGDTQYF
TRBV12-3/TRBV12-4	TRBJ2-7	many	.	TGTGCCAGCAGTTTCCTCGCGGACTACGAGCAGTACTTC	CASSFLADYEQYF
TRBV9	TRBJ2-2	many	.	TGTGCCAGCAGCCCCTGGGGGGGGCACGTAGCCGGGGAGCTGTTTTTT	CASSPWGGHVAGELFF
TRBV27	TRBJ2-7	many	TRBD2	TGTGCCAGCAGTCCCATAACTAGCGGGAGGTCCTACGAGCAGTACTTC	CASSPITSGRSYEQYF
TRBV12-3/TRBV12-4	TRBJ1-5	many	.	TGTGCCAGCAGAGAGGAGGGGTCGAGTCAGCCCCAGCATTTT	CASREEGSSQPQHF
TRBV27	TRBJ1-2	many	.	TGTGCCAGCAGAGAAGGGGACATGGGCTACACCTTC	CASREGDMGYTF
TRBV20-1	TRBJ2-5	many	TRBD2	TGCAGTGCTAGGAATTCAGGGACTAGCGGGAGAAGAGAGACCCAGTACTTC	CSARNSGTSGRRETQYF
TRBV11-1	TRBJ2-4	few	TRBD1	TGTGCCAGCAGCATCGCAGGGGGCCGGAACATTAAGTACTTC	CASSIAGGRNIKYF
TRBV4-1	TRBJ2-6	few	.	TGCGCCAGCAGCCAAGATAAGACAGAAGTAAGCTCTGGGGCCAACGTCCTGACTTTC	CASSQDKTEVSSGANVLTF
TRBV30	TRBJ2-5	many	.	TGTGCCTGGAGAATAGGGCGGAATCAAGAGACCCAGTACTTC	CAWRIGRNQETQYF
TRBV6-5	TRBJ2-7	many	.	TGTGCCAGCTCTTACCCGGGGGGCGAGGACGAGCAGTACTTC	CASSYPGGEDEQYF
TRBV2	TRBJ1-6	many	.	TGTGCCGTTCAAGGCAATCATAATTCACCCCTCCACTTT	CAVQGNHNSPLHF
TRBV6-5	TRBJ1-5	many	TRBD1	TGTGCCAGCACCGAAAGGACAGGGGGCAAGCCCCAGCATTTT	CASTERTGGKPQHF
TRBV4-1	TRBJ1-2	many	.	TGCGCCAGCAGCCAACGTGGACAGTCCCCCTATGGCTACACCTTC	CASSQRGQSPYGYTF
TRBV19	TRBJ1-5	many	.	TGTGCCAGTAGTCACGGACAGAGCAATCAGCCCCAGCATTTT	CASSHGQSNQPQHF
TRBV12-3/TRBV12-4	TRBJ1-1	many	TRBD1	TGTGCCAGCAGGTCTACAGGGGGCGCGGGGAACACTGAAGCTTTCTTT	CASRSTGGAGNTEAFF
TRBV24-1	TRBJ1-2	.	.	TGTGCCACCAGTGATTGGACGGAAAATGGCTACACCTTC	CATSDWTENGYTF
TRBV19	TRBJ1-1	once	.	TGTGCCAGTAGTGTTCTACAGAACATGAACACTGAAGCTTGCTTT	CASSVLQNMNTEACF
TRBV11-2	TRBJ1-2	many	.	TGTGCCAGCAGCTTAGGCAGCGTGCACTATGGCTACACCTTC	CASSLGSVHYGYTF
TRBV5-1	TRBJ1-2	few	TRBD1	TGCGCCAGCAGCTTGGCCGGAGGGGGCGAAGGTGGCTACACCTTC	CASSLAGGGEGGYTF
TRBV28	TRBJ2-7	many	TRBD1	TGTGCCAGCAGCCTCCGGGACAGGGTATGGAAACCCTACGAGCAGTACTTC	CASSLRDRVWKPYEQYF
TRBV7-9	TRBJ2-6	many	.	TGTGCCAGCAGCTTAGCGGCAGGGACCGGGGCCAACGTCCTGACTTTC	CASSLAAGTGANVLTF
TRBV28	TRBJ1-5	many	TRBD1	TGTGCCAGCAGTTTTCAGGGACAGGGCAATCAGCCCCAGCATTTT	CASSFQGQGNQPQHF
TRBV6-5	TRBJ2-7	many	TRBD1	TGTGCCAGCAGTTACTCTGGACAGGACTACGAGCAGTACTTC	CASSYSGQDYEQYF
TRBV6-1	TRBJ1-1	many	.	TGTGCCAGCAGTGATCCCCAGGCGGCAGGGTGGAGTTTCTTT	CASSDPQAAGWSFF
TRBV19	TRBJ2-7	many	TRBD2	TGTGCCAGTAGTGTGGGACTAGCGGGAATGTACGAGCAGTACTTC	CASSVGLAGMYEQYF
TRBV3-1	TRBJ2-2	.	.	TGTGCCAGCAGCCAAGAGGGAAACACCGGGGAGCTGTTTTTT	CASSQEGNTGELFF
TRBV5-1	TRBJ2-4	.	TRBD2	TGCGCCAGCAGCTTGAACCAGCGGGGGTTATCCAAAAACATTAAGTACTTC	CASSLNQRGLSKNIKYF
TRBV10-3	TRBJ2-5	few	.	TGTGCCATCAGTGAGACGCCGGGGGAGACCCAGTACTTC	CAISETPGETQYF
TRBV12-3/TRBV12-4	TRBJ1-2	many	.	TGTGCCAGCAGTTTAGCCTGGGATCGCTCGCAGAGGGGCTACACCTTC	CASSLAWDRSQRGYTF
TRBV4-1	TRBJ1-1	many	.	TGCGCCAGCAGCCAGCCGACGGAGAGGAGCACTGAAGCTTTCTTT	CASSQPTERSTEAFF
TRBV6-2/TRBV6-3	TRBJ2-7	many	.	TGTGCCAGCGGCCCGTGGACAGCGAAGTCCTACGAGCAGTACTTC	CASGPWTAKSYEQYF
TRBV12-3/TRBV12-4	TRBJ2-5	many	TRBD2	TGTGCCAGCAGTTTCGGGGGGGCCGGTGAGACCCAGTACTTC	CASSFGGAGETQYF
TRBV11-2	TRBJ2-5	.	.	TGTGCCACCAGCTTGGTGGGAGGCGGTGAGACCCAGTACTTC	CATSLVGGGETQYF
TRBV27	TRBJ1-2	many	TRBD1	TGTGCCAGCAGCCCGACAGGGGTGCTAGGCTACACCTTC	CASSPTGVLGYTF
TRBV24-1	TRBJ2-5	many	TRBD1	TGTGCCACCAGTGATAAGGGGACAGGACAAGAGACCCAGTACTTC	CATSDKGTGQETQYF
TRBV27	TRBJ1-2	many	.	TGTGCCAGCAGTTTATCTCGACAGGCCGGCGGTGGCTACACCTTC	CASSLSRQAGGGYTF
TRBV20-1	TRBJ1-1	.	TRBD1	TGCAGTGCTAGAGAGACAGGGTCGGTCACTGAAGCTTTCTTT	CSARETGSVTEAFF